This T cell receptor (beta chain) was identified during a study of vaccination effects on CD4 cells after COVID-19. Study results and caveats: Clonal contraction was marked in infection- and vaccine-induced clones late after vaccination. Small numbers of convalescent patients limited the study. It also lacked early post-infection timepoints.

From germline, CDR1 is SGDLS and CDR2 YYNGEE. The CDR3 is 14 residues long. Trimming cost V 0 bases and J 4 bases, with 10 bases left between them. Concerning this clone: Its antigen is as yet unknown.

The culture ran for 9 to 11 days, and then CD4+ T cells were isolated. Repertoires were generated with immunoSEQ multiplex PCR, while TCRdb's copy carries only in-frame clones and drops some. The table lists some 28,000 clones, 65% of them singletons. This material consisted of CD4+ T cells from PBMCs cultured without peptide, taken before COVID-19 vaccination. J is TRBJ1-2 and V is TRBV9; TRBD1 is a possible D gene (5 bases). The source is a human donor who received a COVID-19 vaccine. In DNA form, the CDR3 reads TGTGCCAGCAGCGTAGATTGGGGGAGCTATGGCTACACCTTC. Protein: CASSVDWGSYGYTF.